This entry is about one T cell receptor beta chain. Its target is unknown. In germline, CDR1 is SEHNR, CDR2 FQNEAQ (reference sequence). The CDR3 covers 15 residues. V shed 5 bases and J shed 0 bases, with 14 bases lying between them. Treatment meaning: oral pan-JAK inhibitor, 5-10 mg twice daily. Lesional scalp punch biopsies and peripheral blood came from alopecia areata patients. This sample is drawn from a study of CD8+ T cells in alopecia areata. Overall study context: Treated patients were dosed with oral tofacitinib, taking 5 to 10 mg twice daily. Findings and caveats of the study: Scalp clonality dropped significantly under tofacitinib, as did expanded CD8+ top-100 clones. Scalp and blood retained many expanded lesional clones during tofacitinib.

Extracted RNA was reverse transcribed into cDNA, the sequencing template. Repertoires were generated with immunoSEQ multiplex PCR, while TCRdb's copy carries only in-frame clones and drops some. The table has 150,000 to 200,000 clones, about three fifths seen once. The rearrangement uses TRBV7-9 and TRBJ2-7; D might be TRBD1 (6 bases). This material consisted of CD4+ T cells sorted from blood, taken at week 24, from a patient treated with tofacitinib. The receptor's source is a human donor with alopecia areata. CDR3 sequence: CASSNLRDNSYEQYF. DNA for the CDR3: TGTGCCAGCAGCAACCTCCGGGACAACTCCTACGAGCAGTACTTC.